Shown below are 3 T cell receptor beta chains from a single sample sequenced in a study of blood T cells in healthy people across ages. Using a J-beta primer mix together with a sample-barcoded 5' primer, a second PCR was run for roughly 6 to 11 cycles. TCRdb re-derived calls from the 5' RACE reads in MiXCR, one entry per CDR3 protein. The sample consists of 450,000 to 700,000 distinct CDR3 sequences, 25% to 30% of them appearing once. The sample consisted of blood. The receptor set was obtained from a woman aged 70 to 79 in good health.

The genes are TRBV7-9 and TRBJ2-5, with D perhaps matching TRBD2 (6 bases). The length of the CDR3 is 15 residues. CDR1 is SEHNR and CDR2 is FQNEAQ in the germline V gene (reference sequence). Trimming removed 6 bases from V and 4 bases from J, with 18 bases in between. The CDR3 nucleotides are TGTGCCAGCAGTGGGAGGACTGCCGTAGCAGAGACCCAGTACTTC. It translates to CASSGRTAVAETQYF.

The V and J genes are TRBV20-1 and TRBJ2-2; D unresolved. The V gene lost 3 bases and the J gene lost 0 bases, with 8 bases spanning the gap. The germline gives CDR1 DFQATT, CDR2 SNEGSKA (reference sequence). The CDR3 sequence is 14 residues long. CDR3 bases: TGCAGTGCTAGGTCGATCCCGAACACCGGGGAGCTGTTTTTT. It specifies CSARSIPNTGELFF.

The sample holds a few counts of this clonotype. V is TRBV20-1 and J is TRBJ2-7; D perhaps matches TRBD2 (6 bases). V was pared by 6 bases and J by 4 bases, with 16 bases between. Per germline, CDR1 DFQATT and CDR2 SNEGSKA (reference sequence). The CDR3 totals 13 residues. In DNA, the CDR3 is TGCAGTGCGCGGCGCGGGGCTGGTTACGAGCAGTACTTC. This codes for CSARRGAGYEQYF.